This T cell receptor (beta chain) emerged from a study of vaccination and CD4 T cells after COVID-19. A word on this clonotype: Antigen specificity is unknown.

With V trimmed by 3 bases and J by 0 bases, 4 bases remained unmatched. Germline-derived CDR1 and CDR2 are SNHLY and FYNNEI. The CDR3 runs 16 residues. The Oncomine TCR Beta short-read assay sequenced DNA from cultured CD4+ T cells. It was from cultured CD4+ T cells that genomic DNA was extracted. TCRdb re-called the PCR reads with MiXCR, one entry per CDR3 protein. The sample carries approximately 8,100 distinct CDR3 sequences, around 49% recorded once. The treatment here: roughly ten-day PBMC culture with coronavirus spike peptide pools or control peptides (ViraFEST assay). This clonotype originated in a human donor who had recovered from COVID-19. The sequenced material came from CD4+ T cells from blood, cultured in vitro. The rearrangement uses TRBV2 and TRBJ2-2; 7 bases line up with TRBD1. The CDR3 reads CASSDQGVANTGELFF. CDR3 in DNA: TGTGCCAGCAGTGATCAGGGGGTTGCGAACACCGGGGAGCTGTTTTTT. Looking up the rest from reference TRBV2 and TRBJ2-2 gives the full variable domain: EPEVTQTPSHQVTQMGQEVILRCVPISNHLYFYWYRQILGQKVEFLVSFYNNEISEKSEIFDDQFSVERPDGSNFTLKIRSTKLEDSAMYFCASSDQGVANTGELFFGEGSRLTVL.